One and the same sample provided the 27 T cell receptor beta chains below, sequenced in a study of blood T cell repertoires in COVID-19. Clones were sequenced by immunoSEQ multiplex PCR, and TCRdb holds only the in-frame ones, with some missing. Of 25,000 to 35,000 clones in the sample, 90% to 95% were seen once. The sequencing sample was made of peripheral blood. Receptors were obtained from a human donor in a cohort sampled during active COVID-19.

This chain uses TRBV25-1 with TRBJ1-4; TRBD1 is a possible D gene (6 bases). Germline values: CDR1 MGHDK, CDR2 SYGVNS. V gave up 2 bases and J gave up 5 bases, with 12 bases separating them. The CDR3 is 15 residues long. The CDR3 is CASSERGGRNEKLFF. CDR3 nucleotide sequence: TGTGCCAGCAGTGAACGTGGGGGCCGCAATGAAAAACTGTTTTTT.

As to this clone: Other DNA sequences in the sample encode the same CDR3. The chain employs TRBV12-3 or TRBV12-4 and TRBJ1-1, with no clear D. The CDR3 contains 13 residues. The V gene lost 3 bases and the J gene lost 4 bases, with 9 bases spanning the gap. The CDR3 region has the DNA TGTGCCAGCAGTTTTGGAGGGAGCACTGAAGCTTTCTTT. Translated: CASSFGGSTEAFF.

The chain employs TRBV5-1 and TRBJ2-3; possible D gene TRBD2, 5 bases. Looked up from germline, CDR1 is SGHRS and CDR2 is YFSETQ. The CDR3 is 16 residues long. With 6 bases removed from V and 2 bases from J, the gap between germline ends came to 19 bases. The CDR3 reads CASTHGNSPPTDTQYF. The CDR3 coding sequence is TGCGCCAGCACTCACGGGAATAGCCCCCCCACAGATACGCAGTATTTT. Drawing the rest from reference TRBV5-1 and TRBJ2-3, the complete variable domain is KAGVTQTPRYLIKTRGQQVTLSCSPISGHRSVSWYQQTPGQGLQFLFEYFSETQRNKGNFPGRFSGRQFSNSRSEMNVSTLELGDSALYLCASTHGNSPPTDTQYFGPGTRLTVL.

V usage is TRBV27 and J usage is TRBJ2-3; TRBD2 matches 9 bases. Trimming removed 0 bases from V and 6 bases from J; junction bases left unmatched: 16. CDR1 and CDR2 (germline): MNHEY, SMNVEV (reference sequence). The CDR3 has 19 residues. CDR3: CASSLSRAVAGVRVDTQYF. CDR3 DNA: TGTGCCAGCAGTTTATCGCGGGCGGTAGCGGGGGTCCGGGTCGATACGCAGTATTTT.

This rearrangement joins TRBV2 to TRBJ2-2; D is perhaps TRBD2 (6 bases). The V gene lost 6 bases and the J gene lost 4 bases, with 12 bases spanning the gap. CDR3 length: 14 amino acids. CDR1 and CDR2 from the germline V gene are SNHLY and FYNNEI. The chain's CDR3 is CASSWDSGTGELFF. The CDR3 nucleotides are TGTGCCAGCAGCTGGGACTCGGGCACCGGGGAGCTGTTTTTT. The entire variable domain, with the rest obtained from reference TRBV2 and TRBJ2-2, is as follows: EPEVTQTPSHQVTQMGQEVILRCVPISNHLYFYWYRQILGQKVEFLVSFYNNEISEKSEIFDDQFSVERPDGSNFTLKIRSTKLEDSAMYFCASSWDSGTGELFFGEGSRLTVL.

CDR3 region: CASSFQGGANTEAFF. In DNA, the CDR3 is TGTGCCAGCAGCTTCCAGGGAGGCGCGAACACTGAAGCTTTCTTT. The chain couples TRBV11-2 to TRBJ1-1; D may be TRBD1 (5 bases). Deletions cut 3 bases from V and 1 base from J, with 12 bases between. The CDR3 is 15 amino acids. CDR1 SGHAT and CDR2 FQNNGV come from the germline V gene.

This clone was observed a single time. CDR3: CASSLATGGAVSTGELFF. The CDR3 DNA sequence: TGTGCCAGCAGCTTAGCGACAGGGGGCGCTGTGTCGACCGGGGAGCTGTTTTTT. J is TRBJ2-2 and V is TRBV13, with 10 positions matching TRBD1. The CDR3 consists of 18 residues. Germline CDR1 PRHDT, CDR2 FYEKMQ (reference sequence). Trimming at V came to 1 base and at J to 5 bases, leaving 10 bases not matched to a gene.

This chain joins TRBV4-1 and TRBJ2-1, with a tentative D call TRBD1 (5 bases). Trimming left V 1 base short and J 7 bases short, with 14 bases between. Germline values: CDR1 MGHRA, CDR2 YSYEKL. The CDR3 extends over 15 amino acids. CDR3 loop: CASSQADKAGNEQFF. The DNA for the CDR3 is TGCGCCAGCAGCCAAGCGGACAAGGCAGGAAATGAGCAGTTCTTC.

The V call is TRBV5-1, the J call TRBJ2-5, with unresolved D. The germline CDR1 and CDR2 sequences are SGHRS and YFSETQ. This CDR3 is 14 amino acids long. Trimming pared 6 bases from V and 2 bases from J, leaving 14 bases between. The CDR3 bases are TGCGCCAGCACCTCGACTCCTACACAAGAGACCCAGTACTTC. Protein product: CASTSTPTQETQYF.

The chain has TRBV12-3 or TRBV12-4 and TRBJ1-3; no firm D call. This CDR3 has 13 residues. V lost 5 bases, J lost 4 bases, and 9 bases lay in between. The DNA for the CDR3 is TGTGCCAGCAGTATAGTGGGCGGAAACACCATATATTTT. Its translation is CASSIVGGNTIYF.

The V and J genes are TRBV6-5 and TRBJ1-1; 7 nucleotides match TRBD1. Germline assignment: CDR1 MNHEY and CDR2 SVGAGI. The junction had 6 bases not matched to a gene; V was cut back by 7 bases and J by 10 bases. This CDR3 has 11 residues. The CDR3 sequence is CASNQGGRAFF. CDR3 DNA sequence: TGTGCCAGCAATCAGGGGGGACGAGCTTTCTTT.

The chain joins TRBV3-1 (or the pseudogene TRBV3-2) to TRBJ1-6; D is unclear. Germline-derived CDR1 and CDR2 are LGHDT and YNNKEL (reference sequence). The CDR3 sequence is 17 residues long. V was cut by 1 base and J by 1 base, with 11 bases left in between. CDR3 in amino acids: CASSQGIGGSYNSPLHF. The CDR3 DNA reads TGTGCCAGCAGCCAAGGAATCGGAGGTTCCTATAATTCACCCCTCCACTTT.

The gene calls are TRBV5-1 and TRBJ2-1, with D unclear. V was shortened by 2 bases and J by 4 bases, with 10 bases between the two germline ends. Germline CDR1 reads SGHRS; CDR2 reads YFSETQ. The CDR3 has 14 amino acids. DNA of the CDR3: TGCGCCAGCAGCTTATCCGGAGAATACAATGAGCAGTTCTTC. Protein product: CASSLSGEYNEQFF.

In its sample, this clone was seen once. The V and J genes are TRBV24-1 and TRBJ1-5; D unresolved. Germline V gives CDR1 KGHDR, CDR2 SFDVKD. Trimming took 3 bases from V and 8 from J, leaving 13 bases between them. This CDR3 has 14 residues. The CDR3 region has the DNA TGTGCCACCAGTGATGGCGGGGAATTGGAGCCCCAGCATTTT. Translating it yields CATSDGGELEPQHF.

The J gene is TRBJ1-1, the V gene TRBV7-9; no reliable D call. This CDR3 contains 14 residues. Germline-derived CDR1 and CDR2 are SEHNR and FQNEAQ (reference sequence). Deletions cut 5 bases from V and 1 base from J, with 11 bases between. The CDR3 here is CASSIPIENTEAFF. The CDR3 nucleotides are TGTGCCAGCAGCATTCCTATCGAGAACACTGAAGCTTTCTTT. The full variable domain, with the rest looked up from reference TRBV7-9 and TRBJ1-1, is DTGVSQNPRHKITKRGQNVTFRCDPISEHNRLYWYRQTLGQGPEFLTYFQNEAQLEKSRLLSDRFSAERPKGSFSTLEIQRTEQGDSAMYLCASSIPIENTEAFFGQGTRLTVV.

This chain links TRBV7-2 with TRBJ2-5; D ambiguous. CDR1 is SGHTA and CDR2 is FQGNSA in the germline V gene. CDR3 length: 13 amino acids. V lost 3 bases, J lost 2 bases, and 7 bases lay in between. CDR3 sequence reads: CASSFSSQETQYF. The CDR3 DNA sequence: TGTGCCAGCAGCTTTTCTAGTCAAGAGACCCAGTACTTC.

This clone is deemed medium-sized. V usage is TRBV2 and J usage is TRBJ2-5, with 9 nucleotides matching TRBD2. Germline CDR1 is SNHLY and CDR2 is FYNNEI. The CDR3 is made up of 15 amino acids. V was pared by 1 base and J by 5 bases, with 5 bases of the junction left unmatched. The CDR3 DNA reads TGTGCCAGCAGTGAAGGCACTAGCGGGCCCGAGACCCAGTACTTC. This gives the protein CASSEGTSGPETQYF. The whole variable domain, remainder taken from reference TRBV2 and TRBJ2-5, is EPEVTQTPSHQVTQMGQEVILRCVPISNHLYFYWYRQILGQKVEFLVSFYNNEISEKSEIFDDQFSVERPDGSNFTLKIRSTKLEDSAMYFCASSEGTSGPETQYFGPGTRLLVL.

The chain employs TRBV5-1 and TRBJ1-2, with TRBD1 matching over 8 bases. There are 16 residues in the CDR3. Trimming removed 0 bases from V and 7 bases from J; junction bases left unmatched: 11. Germline V CDR1 and CDR2: SGHRS, YFSETQ. The CDR3 nucleotides read TGCGCCAGCAGCTTGGACGGAGGACAGGGAGTAGGTGGCTACACCTTC. It yields the protein CASSLDGGQGVGGYTF. Filled out from reference TRBV5-1 and TRBJ1-2, the complete variable domain reads KAGVTQTPRYLIKTRGQQVTLSCSPISGHRSVSWYQQTPGQGLQFLFEYFSETQRNKGNFPGRFSGRQFSNSRSEMNVSTLELGDSALYLCASSLDGGQGVGGYTFGSGTRLTVV.

A few counts support this clone. This chain joins TRBV30 and TRBJ1-6; D unresolved. The CDR3 runs 13 residues. V was pared by 4 bases and J by 10 bases, with 14 bases between. Germline-derived CDR1 and CDR2 are GTSNPN and SVGIG (reference sequence). CDR3 sequence: CAWTGSYLSPLHF. CDR3 nucleotide sequence: TGTGCCTGGACCGGGTCCTATCTCTCACCCCTCCACTTT.

V usage is TRBV23-1 and J usage is TRBJ2-7; perhaps TRBD1 as D (6 bases). TRBV23-1 is sorted into the ORF group, with uncertain function. The CDR3 has 16 residues. V was cut by 8 bases and J by 3 bases, with 23 bases left in between. CDR3 residues: CASSPGWTALDYEQYV. The DNA of the CDR3 is TGCGCCAGCTCCCCAGGGTGGACAGCCCTCGACTACGAGCAGTACGTC.

This chain's CDR3 is CASSQFRGPRNIQYF. The CDR3 DNA sequence: TGTGCCAGCAGCCAATTCAGGGGGCCTAGGAACATTCAGTACTTC. The chain couples TRBV3-1 (or the pseudogene TRBV3-2) to TRBJ2-4; 8 nucleotides match TRBD1. V lost 2 bases and J lost 7; bases outside the gene matches: 7. The length of the CDR3 is 15 residues. Germline V CDR1 and CDR2: LGHDT, YNNKEL (reference sequence).

For the CDR3, the DNA is TGTGCCATCAGCGACGACAGGGACTATGGCTACACCTTC. Residues: CAISDDRDYGYTF. The rearrangement uses TRBV10-3 and TRBJ1-2, with 7 bases that match TRBD1. V shed 6 bases and J 3 bases; nucleotides not matched to a gene: 4. The CDR3 sequence is 13 residues long. Germline lookup yields CDR1 ENHRY and CDR2 SYGVKD.

This clone occurred once. The genes are TRBV5-8 and TRBJ1-4, with D tentatively TRBD1 (6 bases). CDR1 and CDR2 from the germline V gene are SGHTS and YDEGEE. The ends were cut back, 4 bases at V and 0 bases at J, with 13 bases in the middle. The length of the CDR3 is 16 residues. Here the CDR3 reads CASSPGQRPTNEKLFF. The CDR3 DNA sequence: TGTGCCAGCAGCCCCGGACAGAGACCAACTAATGAAAAACTGTTTTTT.

This clone was seen once. The rearrangement uses TRBV3-1 (or the pseudogene TRBV3-2) and TRBJ1-6; 8 nucleotides align to TRBD1. Germline CDR1 LGHDT, CDR2 YNNKEL (reference sequence). The CDR3 is made up of 15 amino acids. V dropped 1 base and J dropped 8; count of bases not matched to a gene: 4. The CDR3 bases are TGTGCCAGCAGCCAAGTCCACAGGGGGTATTCACCCCTCCACTTT. It translates to CASSQVHRGYSPLHF.

J is TRBJ1-1 and V is TRBV28; D might be TRBD1 (6 bases). The V end lost 5 bases, the J end lost 0 bases, and 10 bases lay between the germline ends. This CDR3 is built from 14 residues. CDR1 and CDR2 from the germline V gene are MDHEN and SYDVKM. The CDR3, as DNA: TGTGCCAGCAGTCTCAGGGGATTGAACACTGAAGCTTTCTTT. Protein: CASSLRGLNTEAFF.

This chain joins TRBV4-3 and TRBJ2-3; D perhaps matches TRBD2 (5 bases). Germline loops: CDR1 LGHNA, CDR2 YSLEER. CDR3 length equals 14 residues. The V end was cut by 0 bases, the J end by 5 bases, with 9 bases between. This chain's CDR3 is CASSQDSVLDTQYF. CDR3 DNA: TGCGCCAGCAGCCAAGATAGCGTGTTAGATACGCAGTATTTT.

This clone was detected only once. This CDR3 fails to terminate in the conserved phenylalanine or tryptophan, so it likely reflects a read error. It is unclear where the CDR3 begins or ends on the DNA, so no DNA is shown, and the CDR3 is as TCRdb lists it. The rearrangement joins TRBV3-1 (or the pseudogene TRBV3-2) to TRBJ2-3; TRBD2 reflects the table's D call only, with no check against the DNA. The CDR3 totals 12 residues, both ends included. CDR1 is LGHDT, CDR2 YNNKEL, per germline (reference sequence). The CDR3 spells CASSQEGGRASI.